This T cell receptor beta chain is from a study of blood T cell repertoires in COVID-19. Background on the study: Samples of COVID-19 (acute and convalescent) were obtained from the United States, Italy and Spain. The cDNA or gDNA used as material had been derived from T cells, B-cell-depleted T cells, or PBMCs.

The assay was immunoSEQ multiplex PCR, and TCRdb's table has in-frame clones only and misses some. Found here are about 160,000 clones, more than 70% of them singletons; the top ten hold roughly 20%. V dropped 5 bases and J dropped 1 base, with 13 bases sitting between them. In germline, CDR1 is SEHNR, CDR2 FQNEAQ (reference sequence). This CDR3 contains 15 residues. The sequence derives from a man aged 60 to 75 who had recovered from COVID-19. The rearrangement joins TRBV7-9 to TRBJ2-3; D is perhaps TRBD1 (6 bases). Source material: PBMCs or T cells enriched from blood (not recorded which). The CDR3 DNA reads TGTGCCAGCAGCCCCGAGGGGGTGGGCACAGATACGCAGTATTTT. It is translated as CASSPEGVGTDTQYF.